This T cell receptor (beta chain) stems from a study of identical twins. V dropped 3 bases and J dropped 5 bases, with 5 bases sitting between them. This CDR3 comprises 11 residues. CDR1 and CDR2 from the germline V gene are DFQATT and SNEGSKA (reference sequence). A universal primer site arose from template switching, and cDNA bore unique molecular identifiers. One entry per CDR3 protein results from TCRdb running MiXCR on the 5' RACE reads. Found here are some 500,000 distinct CDR3 sequences, less than 25% of them singletons; the top ten hold roughly 0.9%. Study-level findings and limits: Within cord blood, abundant beta clonotypes carried fewer insertions, but memory repertoires showed no such trend.

Note on this clonotype: Antigen specificity is unknown.

Only healthy Caucasians were enrolled as donors. This sample also appeared in a second study, on T cells expressing NK-cell markers. That source adds: These clonotypes also led the CD3+CD56-NKG2C+ fraction in four donors.

Sequencing was done on a sample of CD4+ T cells sorted from blood. The clonotype comes from a woman between 18 and 30 years old in good health. The V gene is TRBV20-1, the J gene TRBJ2-1; D is unclear. DNA for the CDR3: TGCAGTGCTAGCGGACACAATGAGCAGTTCTTC. Translated: CSASGHNEQFF.